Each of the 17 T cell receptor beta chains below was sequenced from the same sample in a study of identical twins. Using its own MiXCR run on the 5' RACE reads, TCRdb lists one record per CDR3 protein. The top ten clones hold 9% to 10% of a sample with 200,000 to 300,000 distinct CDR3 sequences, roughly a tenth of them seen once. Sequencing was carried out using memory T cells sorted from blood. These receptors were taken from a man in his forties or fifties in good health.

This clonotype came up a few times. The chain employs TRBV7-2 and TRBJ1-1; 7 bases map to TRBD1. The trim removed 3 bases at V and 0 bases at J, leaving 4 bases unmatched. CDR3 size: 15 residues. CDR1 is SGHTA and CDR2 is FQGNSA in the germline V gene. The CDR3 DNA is TGTGCCAGCAGCTTGAACAGGGGCATGAACACTGAAGCTTTCTTT. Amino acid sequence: CASSLNRGMNTEAFF.

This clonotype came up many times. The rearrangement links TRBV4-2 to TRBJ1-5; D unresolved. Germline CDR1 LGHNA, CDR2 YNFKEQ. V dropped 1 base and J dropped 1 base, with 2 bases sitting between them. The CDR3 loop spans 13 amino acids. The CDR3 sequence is CASSQASNQPQHF. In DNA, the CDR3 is TGTGCCAGCAGCCAAGCGAGCAATCAGCCCCAGCATTTT.

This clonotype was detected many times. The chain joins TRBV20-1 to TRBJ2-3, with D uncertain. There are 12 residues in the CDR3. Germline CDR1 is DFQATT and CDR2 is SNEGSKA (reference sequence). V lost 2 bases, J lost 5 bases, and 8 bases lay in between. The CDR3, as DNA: TGCAGTGCTAGACTTTTCTTAGATACGCAGTATTTT. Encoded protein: CSARLFLDTQYF.

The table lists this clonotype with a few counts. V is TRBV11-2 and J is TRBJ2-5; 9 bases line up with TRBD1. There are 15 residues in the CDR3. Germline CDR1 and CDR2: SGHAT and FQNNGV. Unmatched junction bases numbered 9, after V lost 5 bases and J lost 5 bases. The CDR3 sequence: CASSATGTGMETQYF. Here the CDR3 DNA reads TGTGCCAGCAGCGCCACCGGGACAGGGATGGAGACCCAGTACTTC.

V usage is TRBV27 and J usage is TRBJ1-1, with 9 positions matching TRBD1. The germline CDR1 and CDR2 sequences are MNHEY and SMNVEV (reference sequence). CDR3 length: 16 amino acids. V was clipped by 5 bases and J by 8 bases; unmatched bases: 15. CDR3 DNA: TGTGCCAGCAGTCGTGCCGGGACAGGGACGTCCGGGGAAGCTTTCTTT. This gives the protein CASSRAGTGTSGEAFF.

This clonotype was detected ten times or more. The CDR3 DNA is TGTGCCAGCAGTTCGGGACAGGGAACCGGGGAGCTGTTTTTT. Encoded protein: CASSSGQGTGELFF. This rearrangement joins TRBV28 to TRBJ2-2; 9 nucleotides agree with TRBD1. The CDR3 spans 14 residues. From germline, CDR1 is MDHEN and CDR2 SYDVKM. After removal of 4 bases from V and 5 bases from J, the junction contained 2 bases not matched to a gene. Supplemented by reference TRBV28 and TRBJ2-2, the full variable domain reads DVKVTQSSRYLVKRTGEKVFLECVQDMDHENMFWYRQDPGLGLRLIYFSYDVKMKEKGDIPEGYSVSREKKERFSLILESASTNQTSMYLCASSSGQGTGELFFGEGSRLTVL.

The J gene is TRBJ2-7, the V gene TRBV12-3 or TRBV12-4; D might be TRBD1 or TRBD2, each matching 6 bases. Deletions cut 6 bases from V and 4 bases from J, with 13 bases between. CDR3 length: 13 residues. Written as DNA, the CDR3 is TGTGCCAGCAGCCCTACAGGGAGGTACGAGCAGTACTTC. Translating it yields CASSPTGRYEQYF.

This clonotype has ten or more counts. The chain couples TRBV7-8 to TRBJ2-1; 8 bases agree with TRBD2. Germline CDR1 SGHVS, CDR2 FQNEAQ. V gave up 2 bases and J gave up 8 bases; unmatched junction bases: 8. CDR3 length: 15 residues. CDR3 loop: CASSLRAGGGDEQFF. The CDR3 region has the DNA TGTGCCAGCAGCTTAAGGGCGGGAGGAGGCGATGAGCAGTTCTTC. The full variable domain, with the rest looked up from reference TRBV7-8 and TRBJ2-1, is GAGVSQSPRYKVAKRGQDVALRCDPISGHVSLFWYQQALGQGPEFLTYFQNEAQLDKSGLPSDRFFAERPEGSVSTLKIQRTQQEDSAVYLCASSLRAGGGDEQFFGPGTRLTVL.

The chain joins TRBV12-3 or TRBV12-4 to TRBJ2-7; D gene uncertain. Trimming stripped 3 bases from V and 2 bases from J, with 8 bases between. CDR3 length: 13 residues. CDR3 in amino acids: CASSFPPPYEQYF. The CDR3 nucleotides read TGTGCCAGCAGTTTCCCCCCCCCCTACGAGCAGTACTTC.

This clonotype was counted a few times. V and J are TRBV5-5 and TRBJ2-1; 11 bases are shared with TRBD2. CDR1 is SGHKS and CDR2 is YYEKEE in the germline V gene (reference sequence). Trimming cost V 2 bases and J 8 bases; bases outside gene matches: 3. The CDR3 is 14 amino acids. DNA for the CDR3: TGTGCCAGCAGCTTCACTAGCGGGAGCGATGAGCAGTTCTTC. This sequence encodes CASSFTSGSDEQFF.

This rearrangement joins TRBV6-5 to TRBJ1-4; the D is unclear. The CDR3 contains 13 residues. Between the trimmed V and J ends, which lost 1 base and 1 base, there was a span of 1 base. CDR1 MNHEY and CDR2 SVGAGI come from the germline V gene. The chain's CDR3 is CASSYLTNEKLFF. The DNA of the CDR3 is TGTGCCAGCAGTTACTTAACTAATGAAAAACTGTTTTTT.

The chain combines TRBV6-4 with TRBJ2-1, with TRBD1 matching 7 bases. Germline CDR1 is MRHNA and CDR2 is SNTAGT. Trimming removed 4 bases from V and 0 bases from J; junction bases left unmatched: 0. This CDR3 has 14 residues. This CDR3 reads CASSGDSSYNEQFF. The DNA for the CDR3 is TGTGCCAGCAGTGGGGACAGCTCCTACAATGAGCAGTTCTTC.

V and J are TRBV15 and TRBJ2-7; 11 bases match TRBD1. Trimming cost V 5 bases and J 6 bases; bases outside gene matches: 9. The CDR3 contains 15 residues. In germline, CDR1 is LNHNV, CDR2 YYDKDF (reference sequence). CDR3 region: CATSAGGTGGGEQYF. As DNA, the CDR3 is TGTGCCACCAGCGCAGGCGGGACAGGGGGAGGCGAGCAGTACTTC.

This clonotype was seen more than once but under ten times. The CDR3 DNA follows: TGCAGCGTTGGAGTAGCTGAAGCTTTCTTT. It is translated as CSVGVAEAFF. J is TRBJ1-1 and V is TRBV29-1; no reliable D call. Germline V gene sequence: CDR1 SQVTM, CDR2 ANQGSEA. This CDR3 region has 10 residues. V was shortened by 4 bases and J by 6 bases, with 6 bases between the two germline ends. The full variable domain, with the rest looked up from reference TRBV29-1 and TRBJ1-1, is SAVISQKPSRDICQRGTSLTIQCQVDSQVTMMFWYRQQPGQSLTLIATANQGSEATYESGFVIDKFPISRPNLTFSTLTVSNMSPEDSSIYLCSVGVAEAFFGQGTRLTVV.

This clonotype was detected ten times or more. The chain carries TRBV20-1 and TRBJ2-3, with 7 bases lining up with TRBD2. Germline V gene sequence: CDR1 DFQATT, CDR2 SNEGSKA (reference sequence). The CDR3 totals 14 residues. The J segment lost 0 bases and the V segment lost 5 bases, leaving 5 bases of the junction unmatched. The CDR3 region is CSASHGGSTDTQYF. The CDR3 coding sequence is TGCAGTGCTTCCCACGGGGGGAGCACAGATACGCAGTATTTT.

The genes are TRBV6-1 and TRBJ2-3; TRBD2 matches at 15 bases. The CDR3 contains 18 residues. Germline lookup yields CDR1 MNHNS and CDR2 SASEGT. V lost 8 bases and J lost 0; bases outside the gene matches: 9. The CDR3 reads CASWTSGRAWESTDTQYF. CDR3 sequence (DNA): TGTGCCAGCTGGACTAGCGGGAGGGCTTGGGAAAGCACAGATACGCAGTATTTT.

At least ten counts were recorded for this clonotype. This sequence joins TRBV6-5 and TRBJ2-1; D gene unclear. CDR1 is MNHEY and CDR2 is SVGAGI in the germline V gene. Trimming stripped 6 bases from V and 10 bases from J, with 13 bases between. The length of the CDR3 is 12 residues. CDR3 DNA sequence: TGTGCCAGCAGCAAGGGCCCACAGGAGCAGTTCTTC. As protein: CASSKGPQEQFF.